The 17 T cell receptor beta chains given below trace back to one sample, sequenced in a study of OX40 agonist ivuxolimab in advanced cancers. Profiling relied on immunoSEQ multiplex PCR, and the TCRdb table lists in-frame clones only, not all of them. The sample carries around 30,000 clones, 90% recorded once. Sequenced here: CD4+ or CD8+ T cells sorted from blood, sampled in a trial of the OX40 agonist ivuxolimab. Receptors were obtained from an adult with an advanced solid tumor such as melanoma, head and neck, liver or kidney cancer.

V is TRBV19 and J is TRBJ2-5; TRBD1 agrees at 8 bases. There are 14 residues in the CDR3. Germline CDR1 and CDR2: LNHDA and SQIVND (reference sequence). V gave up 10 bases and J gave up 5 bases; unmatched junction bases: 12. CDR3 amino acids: CATRDRSLGETQYF. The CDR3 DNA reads TGTGCCACCCGGGACAGGTCCTTGGGGGAGACCCAGTACTTC.

CDR3 in amino acids: CASKRDRSSYNEQFF. The CDR3, as DNA: TGTGCCAGCAAGCGGGACAGGAGCTCCTACAATGAGCAGTTCTTC. The gene calls are TRBV11-2 and TRBJ2-1, with D maybe TRBD1 (8 bases). The germline CDR1 and CDR2 sequences are SGHAT and FQNNGV. The CDR3 length is 15 residues. V lost 7 bases to trimming and J lost 0 bases, with 13 bases between them.

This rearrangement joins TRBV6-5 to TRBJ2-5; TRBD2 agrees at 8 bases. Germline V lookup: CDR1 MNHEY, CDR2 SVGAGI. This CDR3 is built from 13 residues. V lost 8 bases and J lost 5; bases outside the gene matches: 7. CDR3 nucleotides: TGTGCCAGCTCTCGGGGCGGGGGGGAGACCCAGTACTTC. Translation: CASSRGGGETQYF.

The CDR3 is CASSGQGFQETQYF. CDR3 DNA sequence: TGTGCCAGCAGCGGACAGGGATTTCAAGAGACCCAGTACTTC. This chain uses TRBV9 with TRBJ2-5, with 7 bases aligning to TRBD1. V dropped 3 bases and J dropped 2; count of bases not matched to a gene: 4. From germline, CDR1 is SGDLS and CDR2 YYNGEE. CDR3 length: 14 residues.

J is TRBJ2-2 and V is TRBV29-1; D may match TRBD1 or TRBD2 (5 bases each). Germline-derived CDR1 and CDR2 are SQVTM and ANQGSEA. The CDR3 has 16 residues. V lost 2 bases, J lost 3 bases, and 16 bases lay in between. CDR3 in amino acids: CSVESGPIFHTGELFF. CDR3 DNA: TGCAGCGTTGAATCGGGACCAATATTCCACACCGGGGAGCTGTTTTTT.

CDR3 DNA sequence: TGTGCCAGCAGTGAGTCGACAGGGGGGGACACTGAAGCTTTCTTT. Its protein is CASSESTGGDTEAFF. This chain uses TRBV25-1 with TRBJ1-1; the match to TRBD1 covers 9 bases. The length of the CDR3 is 15 residues. After removal of 3 bases from V and 3 bases from J, the junction contained 5 bases not matched to a gene. CDR1 MGHDK and CDR2 SYGVNS come from the germline V gene.

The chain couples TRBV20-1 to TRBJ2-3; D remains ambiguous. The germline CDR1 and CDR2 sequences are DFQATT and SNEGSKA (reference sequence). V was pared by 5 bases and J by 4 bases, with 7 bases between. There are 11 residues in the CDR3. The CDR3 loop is CSALVADTQYF. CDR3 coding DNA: TGCAGTGCTCTAGTTGCAGATACGCAGTATTTT.

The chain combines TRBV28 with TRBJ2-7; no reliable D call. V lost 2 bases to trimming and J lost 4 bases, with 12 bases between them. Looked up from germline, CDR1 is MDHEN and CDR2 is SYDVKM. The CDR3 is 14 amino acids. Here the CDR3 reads CASSLRRNLYEQYF. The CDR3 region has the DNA TGTGCCAGCAGTTTACGAAGGAACCTGTACGAGCAGTACTTC.

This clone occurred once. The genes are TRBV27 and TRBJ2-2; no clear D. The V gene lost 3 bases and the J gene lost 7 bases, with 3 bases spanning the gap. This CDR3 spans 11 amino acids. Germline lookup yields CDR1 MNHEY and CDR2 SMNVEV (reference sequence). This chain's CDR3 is CASSFYGELFF. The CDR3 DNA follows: TGTGCCAGCAGTTTTTACGGGGAGCTGTTTTTT.

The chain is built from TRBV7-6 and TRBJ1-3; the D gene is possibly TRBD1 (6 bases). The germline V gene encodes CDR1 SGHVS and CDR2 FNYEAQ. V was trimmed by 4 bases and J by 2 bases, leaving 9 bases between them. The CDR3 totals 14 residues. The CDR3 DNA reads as TGTGCCAGCAGCTCCCCAGGGGCTGGAAACACCATATATTTT. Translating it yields CASSSPGAGNTIYF.

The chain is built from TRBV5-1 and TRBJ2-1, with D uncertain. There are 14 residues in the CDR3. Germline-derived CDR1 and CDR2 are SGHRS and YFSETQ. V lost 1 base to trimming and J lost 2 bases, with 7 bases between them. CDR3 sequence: CASSLMAAYNEQFF. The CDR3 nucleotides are TGCGCCAGCAGCTTGATGGCGGCCTACAATGAGCAGTTCTTC. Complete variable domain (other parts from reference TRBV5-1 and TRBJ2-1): KAGVTQTPRYLIKTRGQQVTLSCSPISGHRSVSWYQQTPGQGLQFLFEYFSETQRNKGNFPGRFSGRQFSNSRSEMNVSTLELGDSALYLCASSLMAAYNEQFFGPGTRLTVL.

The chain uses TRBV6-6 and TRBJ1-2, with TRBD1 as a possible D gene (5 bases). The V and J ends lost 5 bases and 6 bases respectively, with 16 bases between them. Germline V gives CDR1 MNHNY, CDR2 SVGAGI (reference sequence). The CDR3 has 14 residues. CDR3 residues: CASSPDPGRDGYTF. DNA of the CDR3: TGTGCCAGCAGTCCCGATCCGGGGCGCGATGGCTACACCTTC.

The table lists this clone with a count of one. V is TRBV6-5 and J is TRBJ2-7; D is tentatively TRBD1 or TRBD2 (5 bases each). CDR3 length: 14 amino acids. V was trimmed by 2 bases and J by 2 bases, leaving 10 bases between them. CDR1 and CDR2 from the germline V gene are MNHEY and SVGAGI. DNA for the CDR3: TGTGCCAGCAGTTACGAGGGGTCGCCCTACGAGCAGTACTTC. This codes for CASSYEGSPYEQYF.

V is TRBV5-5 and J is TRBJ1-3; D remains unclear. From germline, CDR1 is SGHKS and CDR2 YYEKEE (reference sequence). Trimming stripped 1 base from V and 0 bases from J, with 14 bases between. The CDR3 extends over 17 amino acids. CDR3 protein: CASSLITSTGSGNTIYF. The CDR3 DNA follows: TGTGCCAGCAGCTTGATTACTTCGACTGGCTCTGGAAACACCATATATTTT.

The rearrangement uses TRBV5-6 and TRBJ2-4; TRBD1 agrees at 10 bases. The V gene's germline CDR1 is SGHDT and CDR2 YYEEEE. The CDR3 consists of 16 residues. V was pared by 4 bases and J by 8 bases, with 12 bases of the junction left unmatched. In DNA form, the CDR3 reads TGTGCCAGCAGCCAATCTATCGGGACAGGGGTTGACATTCAGTACTTC. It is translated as CASSQSIGTGVDIQYF.

For the CDR3, the DNA is TGCAGCGGTTACACAGGGGTTGAGCAGTTCTTC. Amino acid sequence: CSGYTGVEQFF. The chain combines TRBV29-1 with TRBJ2-1; TRBD1 agrees at 7 bases. Per the germline V gene, CDR1 is SQVTM and CDR2 is ANQGSEA. The CDR3 length is 11 residues. The J segment lost 9 bases and the V segment lost 7 bases, leaving 6 bases of the junction unmatched.

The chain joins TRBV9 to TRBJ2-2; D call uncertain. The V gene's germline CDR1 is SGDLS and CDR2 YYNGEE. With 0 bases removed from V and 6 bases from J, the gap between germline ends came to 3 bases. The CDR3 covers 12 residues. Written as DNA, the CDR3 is TGTGCCAGCAGCGTAGGTCCCGGGGAGCTGTTTTTT. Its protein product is CASSVGPGELFF.